This T cell receptor beta chain was sequenced in a study of T cells after yellow fever vaccination. Whole-study context: With SMART-Seq v4 Ultra Low Input, the fractions containing low cell numbers were prepared. Study-wide results and caveats: Abundant contaminating clonotypes from the bulk population could appear in FACS-sorted repertoires. Booster samples showed a return of most primary-vaccination clones (about 97% CD4, about 85% CD8).

This clonotype appeared a few times. Its antigen is not known. Synthesis of TCR cDNA relied on 5'RACE template switching, which attached a universal primer site and UMIs. TCRdb reprocessed the 5' RACE reads via MiXCR and lists one record per CDR3 protein. Found here are around 300,000 distinct CDR3 sequences, approximately 4% of them singletons; the top ten hold about 22%. There are 14 residues in the CDR3. Germline-derived CDR1 and CDR2 are SGDLS and YYNGEE. J gave up 2 bases and V 9 bases, and 8 bases lay outside the gene matches. Sequenced material: PBMCs, taken 5 days after the yellow fever booster vaccination. The V and J genes are TRBV9 and TRBJ2-3; 8 bases are shared with TRBD2. The clonotype originates from a man between 18 and 35 years old who received the YFV17D yellow fever vaccine. The DNA for the CDR3 is TGTGCCATCAGGGGCGGGGGGTCCACAGATACGCAGTATTTT. Translating it yields CAIRGGGSTDTQYF.